This entry concerns a single T cell receptor beta chain. This CDR3 is 17 amino acids long. Germline V gives CDR1 MDHEN, CDR2 SYDVKM. V shed 8 bases, J shed 8 bases, and the junction held 16 bases outside the gene matches. These data belong to a study of blood T cell repertoires in COVID-19. Study-level information: Sites across the United States, Italy and Spain contributed samples from acute and convalescent COVID-19. T cells, B-cell-depleted T cells, or PBMCs supplied cDNA or gDNA.

In the authors' workflow: Using reference gene primer amplification, nucleated cell counts were estimated. Generated by immunoSEQ multiplex PCR, the TCRdb table keeps only in-frame clones and is missing some. V, J and clone size are those of that table, while D and trimming were read from the DNA. This sample yields approximately 150,000 clones, of which under 85% are seen a single time; 10% to 15% belongs to the top ten. The source material was peripheral blood. This sequence joins TRBV28 and TRBJ1-4; TRBD1 aligns across 11 bases. The clonotype originates from a man between 65 and 80 years old who had recovered from COVID-19. CDR3 sequence: CASSKPPPGQGGEKLFF. The CDR3 DNA sequence: TGTGCCAGCTCCAAGCCCCCCCCGGGACAGGGGGGAGAAAAACTGTTTTTT.